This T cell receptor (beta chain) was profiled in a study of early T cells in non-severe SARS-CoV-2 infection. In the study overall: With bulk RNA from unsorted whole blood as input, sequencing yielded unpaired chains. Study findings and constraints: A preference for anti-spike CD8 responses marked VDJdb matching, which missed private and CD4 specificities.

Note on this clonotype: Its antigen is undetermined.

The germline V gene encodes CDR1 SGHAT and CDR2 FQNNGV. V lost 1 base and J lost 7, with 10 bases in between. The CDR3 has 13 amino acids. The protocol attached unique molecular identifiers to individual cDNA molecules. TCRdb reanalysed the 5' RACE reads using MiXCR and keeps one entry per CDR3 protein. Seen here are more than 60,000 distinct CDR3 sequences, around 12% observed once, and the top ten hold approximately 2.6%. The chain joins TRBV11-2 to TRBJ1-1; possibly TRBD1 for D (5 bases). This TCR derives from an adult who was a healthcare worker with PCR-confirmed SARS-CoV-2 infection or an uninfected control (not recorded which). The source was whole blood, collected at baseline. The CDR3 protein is CASSLGAGREAFF. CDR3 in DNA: TGTGCCAGCAGCTTAGGGGCAGGGCGTGAAGCTTTCTTT.